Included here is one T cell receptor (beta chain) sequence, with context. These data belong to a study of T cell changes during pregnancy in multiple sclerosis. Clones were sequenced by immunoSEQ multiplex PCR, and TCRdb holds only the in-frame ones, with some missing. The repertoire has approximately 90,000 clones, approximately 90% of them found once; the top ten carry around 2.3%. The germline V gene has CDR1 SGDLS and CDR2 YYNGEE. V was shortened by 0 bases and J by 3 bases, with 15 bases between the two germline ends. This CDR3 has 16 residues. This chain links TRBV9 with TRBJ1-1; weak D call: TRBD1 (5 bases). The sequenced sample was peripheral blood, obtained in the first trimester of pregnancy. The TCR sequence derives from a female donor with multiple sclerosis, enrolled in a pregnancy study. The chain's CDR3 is CASSVAGGGLDTEAFF. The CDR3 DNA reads TGTGCCAGCAGCGTAGCGGGCGGGGGATTGGACACTGAAGCTTTCTTT.